These 21 T cell receptor beta chains were all obtained from the same sample, sequenced in a study of T-cell reconstitution after alpha-beta-depleted transplantation in children. TCRbeta library preparation incorporated unique molecular identifiers. Each CDR3 protein is one row after TCRdb ran MiXCR on the PCR reads. This sample has around 600,000 distinct CDR3 sequences, with about 15% found just once. The material was PBMCs from the stem cell graft donor, obtained from the stem cell graft. These receptors all come from a human donor who donated a stem cell graft to a child with acute myeloid leukemia.

This clonotype was detected many times. The chain recombines TRBV29-1 with TRBJ1-1; D not resolved. Per the germline V gene, CDR1 is SQVTM and CDR2 is ANQGSEA. Trimming took off 7 bases at V and 0 bases at J, with 6 bases between the two ends. The CDR3 spans 11 residues. The CDR3 DNA is TGCAGCGGACATATGAACACTGAAGCTTTCTTT. This codes for CSGHMNTEAFF.

V usage is TRBV27 and J usage is TRBJ2-7, with D unclear. CDR1 and CDR2 (germline): MNHEY, SMNVEV (reference sequence). V was cut by 6 bases and J by 5 bases, with 14 bases left in between. The CDR3 is made up of 13 amino acids. This CDR3 reads CASRLNPEHEQYV. Here the CDR3 DNA reads TGTGCCAGCAGGTTAAACCCAGAACACGAGCAGTACGTC.

This clonotype has a handful of counts. Written as DNA, the CDR3 is TGTGCCAGCAGTTCGGATGCAACTAATGAAAAACTGTTTTTT. This translates into CASSSDATNEKLFF. The V call is TRBV12-3 or TRBV12-4, the J call TRBJ1-4, with D uncertain. V lost 4 bases, J lost 0 bases, and 6 bases lay in between. This CDR3 contains 14 residues.

In this sample, this clonotype turned up many times. This sequence joins TRBV7-2 and TRBJ2-7; TRBD1 matches at 7 bases. Germline CDR1 is SGHTA and CDR2 is FQGNSA. Trimming cost V 5 bases and J 3 bases; bases outside gene matches: 7. This CDR3 contains 14 residues. CDR3 DNA: TGTGCCAGCAGCCTAAACGACAGGGTCTACGAGCAGTACTTC. Translating gives CASSLNDRVYEQYF.

The J gene is TRBJ1-2, the V gene TRBV6-1; D not resolved. Germline V gives CDR1 MNHNS, CDR2 SASEGT. The CDR3 loop spans 15 amino acids. V was shortened by 8 bases and J by 8 bases, with 24 bases between the two germline ends. CDR3 sequence (DNA): TGTGCCAGCTACCCTCGTGGCCGCACCTCGGAGGGCTACACCTTC. As protein: CASYPRGRTSEGYTF.

This clonotype showed up just a few times. This chain links TRBV7-9 with TRBJ2-1, with D perhaps matching TRBD1 (6 bases). The length of the CDR3 is 15 residues. The germline V and J ends were trimmed by 5 bases and 6 bases, with 17 bases remaining between them. From germline, CDR1 is SEHNR and CDR2 FQNEAQ (reference sequence). DNA of the CDR3: TGTGCCAGCAGCATCCGACAGGACGCAATCAATGAGCAGTTCTTC. Protein product: CASSIRQDAINEQFF.

The sample holds many counts of this clonotype. This chain connects TRBV5-5 to TRBJ2-5; 10 bases line up with TRBD1. The CDR3 covers 16 residues. Germline V CDR1 and CDR2: SGHKS, YYEKEE (reference sequence). J gave up 4 bases and V 4 bases, and 10 bases lay outside the gene matches. In nucleotides, the CDR3 is TGTGCCAGCAGCCTCGAGGACAGGGGGATCCGAGAGACCCAGTACTTC. Translation: CASSLEDRGIRETQYF.

This clonotype was observed a handful of times. The V gene is TRBV5-1, the J gene TRBJ2-5; D assignment may be TRBD1 or TRBD2 (5 bases each). V was shortened by 1 base and J by 4 bases, with 20 bases between the two germline ends. The CDR3 extends over 17 amino acids. Germline loops: CDR1 SGHRS, CDR2 YFSETQ. The CDR3: CASSLNSRAFGGETQYF. The CDR3 DNA sequence: TGCGCCAGCAGCTTGAATTCCCGCGCGTTTGGGGGAGAGACCCAGTACTTC.

This clonotype was seen at least ten times. The chain joins TRBV12-3 or TRBV12-4 to TRBJ2-7; no clear D gene. The CDR3 has 14 amino acids. Trimming pared 6 bases from V and 1 base from J, leaving 13 bases between. The CDR3: CASRPTGASYEQYF. In nucleotides, the CDR3 is TGTGCCAGCAGGCCAACCGGCGCTTCCTACGAGCAGTACTTC.

This clonotype occurred many times. The J gene is TRBJ1-1, the V gene TRBV20-1, with 7 bases aligning to TRBD1. Looked up from germline, CDR1 is DFQATT and CDR2 is SNEGSKA (reference sequence). CDR3 length: 14 residues. Trimming removed 6 bases from V and 3 bases from J; junction bases left unmatched: 10. CDR3: CSAHRQGRDTEAFF. CDR3 nucleotide sequence: TGCAGTGCCCACCGACAGGGTAGGGACACTGAAGCTTTCTTT.

This clonotype was detected a few times. The rearrangement links TRBV7-4 to TRBJ2-1; TRBD2 aligns across 12 bases. Germline trimming cut 7 bases from V and 5 bases from J; bases unmatched to any gene: 27. Germline CDR1 reads SGHVT; CDR2 reads SQSDAQ. The CDR3 has 22 amino acids. The CDR3 loop reads CASTLGTGLTSGRFTAHNEQFF. The DNA for the CDR3 is TGTGCCAGCACCCTCGGGACAGGGCTGACTAGCGGGAGATTCACTGCCCACAATGAGCAGTTCTTC.

This clonotype was seen repeatedly, ten times or more. V is TRBV6-5 and J is TRBJ2-1; TRBD2 agrees at 14 bases. The CDR3 consists of 16 residues. Losses at the gene ends were 4 bases for V and 2 bases for J; bases not matched to a gene: 1. Germline CDR1 and CDR2: MNHEY and SVGAGI. CDR3 nucleotides: TGTGCCAGCAGTTCGGGACTAGCGGGGGCCTACAATGAGCAGTTCTTC. It translates to CASSSGLAGAYNEQFF.

This clonotype occurred many times. The gene calls are TRBV7-8 and TRBJ2-7; D perhaps matches TRBD1 (5 bases). The CDR3 covers 14 residues. V dropped 5 bases and J dropped 5 bases, with 16 bases sitting between them. CDR1 SGHVS and CDR2 FQNEAQ come from the germline V gene. The CDR3 loop reads CASSPRLGDNEQYV. The CDR3 DNA reads as TGTGCCAGCAGCCCCAGATTAGGGGATAACGAGCAGTACGTC.

This chain links TRBV7-8 with TRBJ2-5, with 8 positions matching TRBD1. With V trimmed by 5 bases and J by 1 base, 3 bases remained unmatched. The CDR3 loop spans 14 amino acids. Per germline, CDR1 SGHVS and CDR2 FQNEAQ. The CDR3 reads CASSTDRGQETQYF. The CDR3, as DNA: TGTGCCAGCAGCACAGACAGGGGCCAAGAGACCCAGTACTTC.

This clonotype was observed a few times. V usage is TRBV5-6 and J usage is TRBJ1-2, with 7 nucleotides matching TRBD1. J gave up 7 bases and V 2 bases, and 8 bases lay outside the gene matches. Per germline, CDR1 SGHDT and CDR2 YYEEEE. The CDR3 is 14 residues long. Here the CDR3 reads CASSFGPQGTGYTF. The CDR3 nucleotides read TGTGCCAGCAGCTTCGGTCCACAGGGGACTGGCTACACCTTC. Full variable domain (missing parts from reference TRBV5-6 and TRBJ1-2): DAGVTQSPTHLIKTRGQQVTLRCSPKSGHDTVSWYQQALGQGPQFIFQYYEEEERQRGNFPDRFSGHQFPNYSSELNVNALLLGDSALYLCASSFGPQGTGYTFGSGTRLTVV.

In its sample, this clonotype was seen many times. The V and J genes are TRBV20-1 and TRBJ2-3; D unresolved. This CDR3 contains 11 residues. Germline V CDR1 and CDR2: DFQATT, SNEGSKA (reference sequence). Between the trimmed V and J ends, which lost 6 bases and 5 bases, there was a span of 9 bases. The CDR3, as DNA: TGCAGTGCCGCCGGTCTAGATACGCAGTATTTT. This sequence encodes CSAAGLDTQYF.

This clonotype has a handful of counts. The chain has TRBV12-3 or TRBV12-4 and TRBJ2-2, with D maybe TRBD2 (7 bases). CDR3 length equals 16 residues. The V and J ends lost 5 bases and 3 bases respectively, with 16 bases between them. The CDR3 is CASSPPGGADTGELFF. For the CDR3, the DNA is TGTGCCAGCAGTCCCCCGGGGGGCGCGGACACCGGGGAGCTGTTTTTT.

CDR3 sequence: CSAKPRGGATYNEQFF. In nucleotides, the CDR3 is TGCAGTGCTAAGCCCCGCGGGGGGGCTACGTACAATGAGCAGTTCTTC. This chain connects TRBV20-1 to TRBJ2-1, with 9 bases identical to TRBD2. CDR3 length: 16 amino acids. V shed 4 bases, J shed 4 bases, and the junction held 11 bases outside the gene matches. CDR1 is DFQATT, CDR2 SNEGSKA, per germline (reference sequence).

This clonotype showed up many times. The chain's CDR3 is CSANGGVFSYEQYF. The CDR3 coding sequence is TGCAGTGCGAACGGGGGTGTCTTCTCCTACGAGCAGTACTTC. The gene calls are TRBV20-1 and TRBJ2-7; D possibly corresponds to TRBD2 (6 bases). The CDR3 runs to 14 residues. CDR1 and CDR2 from the germline V gene are DFQATT and SNEGSKA (reference sequence). V dropped 6 bases and J dropped 0 bases, with 15 bases sitting between them.

This clonotype has just a few counts. V is TRBV7-2 and J is TRBJ2-1; tentatively, D is TRBD1 (5 bases). The CDR3 length is 14 residues. In germline, CDR1 is SGHTA, CDR2 FQGNSA. Trimming stripped 3 bases from V and 3 bases from J, with 9 bases between. The chain's CDR3 is CASSFQGRYNEQFF. The CDR3 DNA sequence: TGTGCCAGCAGCTTCCAGGGCCGCTACAATGAGCAGTTCTTC. The full variable domain, its missing parts supplied by reference TRBV7-2 and TRBJ2-1, is GAGVSQSPSNKVTEKGKDVELRCDPISGHTALYWYRQSLGQGLEFLIYFQGNSAPDKSGLPSDRFSAERTGGSVSTLTIQRTQQEDSAVYLCASSFQGRYNEQFFGPGTRLTVL.

This clonotype occurred a few times. V and J are TRBV11-2 and TRBJ1-3; D is ambiguous. V lost 4 bases to trimming and J lost 4 bases, with 17 bases between them. Germline V gives CDR1 SGHAT, CDR2 FQNNGV. CDR3 length: 16 residues. CDR3 in DNA: TGTGCCAGCAGCTACCGACGGCCTCTAGGAGGAAACACCATATATTTT. This codes for CASSYRRPLGGNTIYF.